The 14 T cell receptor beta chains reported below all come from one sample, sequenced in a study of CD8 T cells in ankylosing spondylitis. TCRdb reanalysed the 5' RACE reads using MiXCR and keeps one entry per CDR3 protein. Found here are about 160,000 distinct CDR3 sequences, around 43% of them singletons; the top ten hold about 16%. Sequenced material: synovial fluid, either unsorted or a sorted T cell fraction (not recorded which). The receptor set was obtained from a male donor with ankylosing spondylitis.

This CDR3 reads CASSSSGTANTGELFF. CDR3 coding DNA: TGTGCCAGCAGCTCGTCCGGGACAGCGAACACCGGGGAGCTGTTTTTT. This chain links TRBV13 with TRBJ2-2; 7 bases are a match to TRBD1. This CDR3 has 16 amino acids. Germline V lookup: CDR1 PRHDT, CDR2 FYEKMQ (reference sequence). J was trimmed by 0 bases and V by 4 bases; bases with no gene match: 5.

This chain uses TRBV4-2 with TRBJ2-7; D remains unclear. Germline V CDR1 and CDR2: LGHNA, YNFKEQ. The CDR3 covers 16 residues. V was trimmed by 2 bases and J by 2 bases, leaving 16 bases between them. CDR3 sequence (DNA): TGTGCCAGCAGCCAATTCAAATCCCCGTATCCCTACGAGCAGTACTTC. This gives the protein CASSQFKSPYPYEQYF.

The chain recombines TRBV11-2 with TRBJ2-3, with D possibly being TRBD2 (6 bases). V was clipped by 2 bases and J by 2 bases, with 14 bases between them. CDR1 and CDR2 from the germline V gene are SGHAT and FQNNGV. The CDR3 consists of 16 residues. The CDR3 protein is CASSLNWDFYTDTQYF. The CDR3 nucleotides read TGTGCCAGCAGCTTAAACTGGGACTTCTACACAGATACGCAGTATTTT.

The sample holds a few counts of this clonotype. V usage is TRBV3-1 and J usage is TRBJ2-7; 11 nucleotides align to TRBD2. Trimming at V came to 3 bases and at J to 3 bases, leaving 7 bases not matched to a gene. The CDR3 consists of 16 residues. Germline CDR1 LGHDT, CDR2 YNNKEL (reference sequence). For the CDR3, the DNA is TGTGCCAGCAGCCACGACATAGGACTAGCGGGCTACGAGCAGTACTTC. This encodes CASSHDIGLAGYEQYF.

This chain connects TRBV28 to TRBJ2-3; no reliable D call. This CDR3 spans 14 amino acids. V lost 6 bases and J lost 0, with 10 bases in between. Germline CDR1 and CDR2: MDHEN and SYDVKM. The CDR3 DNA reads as TGTGCCAGCAGCTCCTATACGAGCACAGATACGCAGTATTTT. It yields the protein CASSSYTSTDTQYF.

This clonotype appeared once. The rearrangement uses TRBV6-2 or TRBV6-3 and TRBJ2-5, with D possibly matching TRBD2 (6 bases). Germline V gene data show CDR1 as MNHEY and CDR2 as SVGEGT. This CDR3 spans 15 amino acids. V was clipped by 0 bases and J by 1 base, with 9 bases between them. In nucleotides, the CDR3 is TGTGCCAGCAGTTACTCAGGGGACTTCCAAGAGACCCAGTACTTC. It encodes CASSYSGDFQETQYF.

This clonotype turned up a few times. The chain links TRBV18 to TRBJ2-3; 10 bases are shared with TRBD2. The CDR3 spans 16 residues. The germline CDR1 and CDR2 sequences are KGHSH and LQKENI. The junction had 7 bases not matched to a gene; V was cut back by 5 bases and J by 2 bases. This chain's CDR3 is CASSDLAGDSTDTQYF. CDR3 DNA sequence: TGTGCCAGCTCAGATCTAGCGGGAGACTCCACAGATACGCAGTATTTT.

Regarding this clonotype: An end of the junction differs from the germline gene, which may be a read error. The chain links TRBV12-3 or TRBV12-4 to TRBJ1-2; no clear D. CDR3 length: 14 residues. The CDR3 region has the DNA TGTGCCAGCAGTGTAGACCTCCCGGACGGAAAACCACACTTC. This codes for CASSVDLPDGKPHF.

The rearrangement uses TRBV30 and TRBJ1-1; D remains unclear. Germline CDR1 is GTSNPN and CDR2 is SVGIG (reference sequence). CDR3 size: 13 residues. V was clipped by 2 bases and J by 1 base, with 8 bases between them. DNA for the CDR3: TGTGCCTGGAGTATTGGCTGGAACACTGAAGCTTTCTTT. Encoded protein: CAWSIGWNTEAFF.

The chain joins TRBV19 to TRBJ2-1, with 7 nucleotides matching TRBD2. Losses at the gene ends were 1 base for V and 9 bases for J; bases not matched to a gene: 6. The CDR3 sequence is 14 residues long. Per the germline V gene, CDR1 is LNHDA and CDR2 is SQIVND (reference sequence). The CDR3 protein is CASSIGGGPFEQFF. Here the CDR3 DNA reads TGTGCCAGTAGTATAGGGGGAGGGCCATTTGAGCAGTTCTTC.

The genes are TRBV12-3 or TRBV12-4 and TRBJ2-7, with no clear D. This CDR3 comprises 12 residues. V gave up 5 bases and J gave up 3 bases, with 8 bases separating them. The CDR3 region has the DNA TGTGCCAGCAGTACGGGTTTCTACGAGCAGTACTTC. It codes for CASSTGFYEQYF.

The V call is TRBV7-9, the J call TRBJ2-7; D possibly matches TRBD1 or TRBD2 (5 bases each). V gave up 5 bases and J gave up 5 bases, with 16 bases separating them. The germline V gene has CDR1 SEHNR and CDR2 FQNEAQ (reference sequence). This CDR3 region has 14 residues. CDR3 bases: TGTGCCAGCAGCCCCAGTGTGGGGGACCACGAGCAGTACTTC. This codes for CASSPSVGDHEQYF. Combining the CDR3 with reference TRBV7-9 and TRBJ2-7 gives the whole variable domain DTGVSQNPRHKITKRGQNVTFRCDPISEHNRLYWYRQTLGQGPEFLTYFQNEAQLEKSRLLSDRFSAERPKGSFSTLEIQRTEQGDSAMYLCASSPSVGDHEQYFGPGTRLTVT.

In nucleotides, the CDR3 is TGTGCCAGCAGCCCCGTCGGGGCCTGGGACGAGCAGTACTTC. Protein: CASSPVGAWDEQYF. The V and J genes are TRBV9 and TRBJ2-7; either TRBD1 or TRBD2 may fit D (5 bases each). The germline gives CDR1 SGDLS, CDR2 YYNGEE. The CDR3 is 14 residues long. Trimming took off 4 bases at V and 5 bases at J, with 16 bases between the two ends.

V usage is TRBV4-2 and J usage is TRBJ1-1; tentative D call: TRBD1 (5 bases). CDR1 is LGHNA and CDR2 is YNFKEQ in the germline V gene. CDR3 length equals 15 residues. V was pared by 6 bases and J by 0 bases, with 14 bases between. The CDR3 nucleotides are TGTGCCAGCAGTCTACAGGAAAACATGAACACTGAAGCTTTCTTT. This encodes CASSLQENMNTEAFF.